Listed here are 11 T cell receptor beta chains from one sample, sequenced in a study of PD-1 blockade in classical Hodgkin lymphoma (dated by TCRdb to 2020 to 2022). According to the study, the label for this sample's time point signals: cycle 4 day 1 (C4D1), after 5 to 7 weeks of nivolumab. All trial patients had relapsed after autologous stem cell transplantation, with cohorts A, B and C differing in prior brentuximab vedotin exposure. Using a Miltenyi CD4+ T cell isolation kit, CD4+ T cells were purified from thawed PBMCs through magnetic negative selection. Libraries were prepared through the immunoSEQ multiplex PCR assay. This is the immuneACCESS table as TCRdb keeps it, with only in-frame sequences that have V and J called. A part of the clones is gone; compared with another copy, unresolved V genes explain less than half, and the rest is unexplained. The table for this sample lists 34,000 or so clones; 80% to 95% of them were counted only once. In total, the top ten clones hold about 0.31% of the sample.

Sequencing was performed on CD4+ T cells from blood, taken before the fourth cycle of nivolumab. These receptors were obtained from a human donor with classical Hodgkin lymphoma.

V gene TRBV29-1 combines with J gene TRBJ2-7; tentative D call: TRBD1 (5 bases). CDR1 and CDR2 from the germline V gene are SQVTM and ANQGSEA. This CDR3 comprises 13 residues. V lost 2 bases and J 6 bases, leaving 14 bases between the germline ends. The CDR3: CSVEPQGISEQYF. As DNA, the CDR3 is TGCAGCGTTGAACCGCAGGGAATAAGCGAGCAGTACTTC.

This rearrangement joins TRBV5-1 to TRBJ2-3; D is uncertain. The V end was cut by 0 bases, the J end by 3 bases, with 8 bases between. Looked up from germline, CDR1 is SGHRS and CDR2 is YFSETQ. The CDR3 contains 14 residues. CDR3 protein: CASSLVSTTDTQYF. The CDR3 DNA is TGCGCCAGCAGCTTGGTTTCTACAACAGATACGCAGTATTTT.

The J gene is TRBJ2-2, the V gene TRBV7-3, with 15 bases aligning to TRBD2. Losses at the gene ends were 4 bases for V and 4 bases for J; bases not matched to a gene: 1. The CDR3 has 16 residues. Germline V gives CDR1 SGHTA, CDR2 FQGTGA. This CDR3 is CASSSGLAGGTGELFF. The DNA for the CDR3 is TGTGCCAGCAGCTCGGGACTAGCGGGGGGCACCGGGGAGCTGTTTTTT.

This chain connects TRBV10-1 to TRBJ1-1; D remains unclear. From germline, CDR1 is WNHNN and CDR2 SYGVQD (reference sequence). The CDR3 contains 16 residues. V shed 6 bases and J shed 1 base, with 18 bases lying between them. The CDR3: CASSATSGWGNTEAFF. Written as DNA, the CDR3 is TGCGCCAGCAGCGCTACTTCGGGATGGGGGAACACTGAAGCTTTCTTT.

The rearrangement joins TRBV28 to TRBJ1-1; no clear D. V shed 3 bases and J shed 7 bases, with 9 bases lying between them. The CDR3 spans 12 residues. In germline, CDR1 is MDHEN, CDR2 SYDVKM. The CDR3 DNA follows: TGTGCCAGCAGTTTGAGAGGGTTTGAAGCTTTCTTT. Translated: CASSLRGFEAFF.

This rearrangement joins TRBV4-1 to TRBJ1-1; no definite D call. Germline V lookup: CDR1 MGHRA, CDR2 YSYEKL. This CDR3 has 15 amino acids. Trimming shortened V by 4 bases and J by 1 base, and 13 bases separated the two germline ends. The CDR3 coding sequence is TGCGCCAGCAGCCCCCTTCCCGCAAGGAACACTGAAGCTTTCTTT. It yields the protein CASSPLPARNTEAFF.

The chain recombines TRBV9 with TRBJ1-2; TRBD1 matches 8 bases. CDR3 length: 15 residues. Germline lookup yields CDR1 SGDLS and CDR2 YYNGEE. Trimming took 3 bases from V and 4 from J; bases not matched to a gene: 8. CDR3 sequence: CASSAGAGQAYGYTF. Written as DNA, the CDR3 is TGTGCCAGCAGCGCCGGGGCGGGACAGGCCTATGGCTACACCTTC.

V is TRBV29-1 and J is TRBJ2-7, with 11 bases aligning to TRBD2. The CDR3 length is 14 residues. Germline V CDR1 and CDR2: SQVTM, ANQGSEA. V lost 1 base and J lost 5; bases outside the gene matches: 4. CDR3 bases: TGCAGCGTTGAAGCAGGACTAGCGGGCCACGAGCAGTACTTC. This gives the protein CSVEAGLAGHEQYF.

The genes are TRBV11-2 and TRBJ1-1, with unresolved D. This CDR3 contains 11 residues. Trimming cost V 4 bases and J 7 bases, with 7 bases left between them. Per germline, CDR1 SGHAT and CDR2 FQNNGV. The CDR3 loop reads CASSSVLEAFF. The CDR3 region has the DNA TGTGCCAGCAGCTCGGTCCTTGAAGCTTTCTTT.

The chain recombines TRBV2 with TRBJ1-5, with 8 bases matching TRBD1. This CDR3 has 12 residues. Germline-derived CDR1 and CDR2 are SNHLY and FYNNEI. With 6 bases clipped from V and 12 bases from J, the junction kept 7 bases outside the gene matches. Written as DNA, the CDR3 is TGTGCCAGCAGCGACGGACAGGGACACCAGCATTTT. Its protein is CASSDGQGHQHF.

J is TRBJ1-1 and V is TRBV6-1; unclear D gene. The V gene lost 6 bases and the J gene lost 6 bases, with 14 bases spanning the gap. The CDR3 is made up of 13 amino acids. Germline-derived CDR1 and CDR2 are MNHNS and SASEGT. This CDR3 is CASSSLLGPEAFF. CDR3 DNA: TGTGCCAGCAGCTCCTTACTCGGTCCTGAAGCTTTCTTT.